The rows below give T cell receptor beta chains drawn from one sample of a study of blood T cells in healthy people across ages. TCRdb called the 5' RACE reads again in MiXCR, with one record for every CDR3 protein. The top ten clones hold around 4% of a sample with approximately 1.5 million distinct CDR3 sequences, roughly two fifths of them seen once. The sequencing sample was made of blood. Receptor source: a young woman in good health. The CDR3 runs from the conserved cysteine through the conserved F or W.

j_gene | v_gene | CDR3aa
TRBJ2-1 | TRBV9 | CASSPGLANYNEQFF
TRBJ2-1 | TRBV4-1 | CASSQVISYNEQFF
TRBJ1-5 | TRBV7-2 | CASSPRTGYSNQPQHF
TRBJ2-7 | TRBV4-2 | CASLSSGRKNEQYF
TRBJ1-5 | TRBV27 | CASSFASNQPQHF
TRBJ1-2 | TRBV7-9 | CASSLLQGVPYDYTF
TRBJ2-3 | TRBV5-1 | CASSRDRRTASTDTQYF
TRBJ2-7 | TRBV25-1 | CASKGQGRGEQYF
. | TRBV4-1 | CTSSQEDSYEQYF
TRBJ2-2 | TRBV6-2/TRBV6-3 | CASSQSVLAGDTGELFF
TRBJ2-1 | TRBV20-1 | CSAREWSGSSSYEQFF
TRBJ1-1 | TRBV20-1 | CSAHSGTEAFF
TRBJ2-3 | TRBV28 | CASSLGRRGITDTQYF
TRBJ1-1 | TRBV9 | CASSAHPNTEAFF
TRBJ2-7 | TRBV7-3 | CASSLVGAGLYEQYF
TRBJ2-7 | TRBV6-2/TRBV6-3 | CASSYYPKLSGQNPWILGDEQYF
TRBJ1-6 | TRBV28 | CASTRGGSTYNSPLHF
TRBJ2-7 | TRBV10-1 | CASSEIRTGGLYEQYF
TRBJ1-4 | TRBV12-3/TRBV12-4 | CASRITGVDEKLFF
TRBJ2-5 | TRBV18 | CASSPHRDQETQYF
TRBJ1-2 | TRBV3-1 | CASRGLGWGANYGYTF
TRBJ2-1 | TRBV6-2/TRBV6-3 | CANSSGETSGTYNEQFF